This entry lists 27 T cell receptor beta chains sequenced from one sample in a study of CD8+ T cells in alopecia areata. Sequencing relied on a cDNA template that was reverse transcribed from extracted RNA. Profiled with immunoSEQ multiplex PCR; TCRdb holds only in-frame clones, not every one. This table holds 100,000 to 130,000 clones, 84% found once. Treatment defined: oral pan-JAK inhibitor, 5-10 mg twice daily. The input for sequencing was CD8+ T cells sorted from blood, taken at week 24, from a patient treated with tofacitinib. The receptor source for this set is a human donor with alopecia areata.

CDR3 in amino acids: CASSARGRAATNEQFF. In DNA, the CDR3 is TGTGCCAGCAGCGCCCGGGGCAGAGCAGCCACCAATGAGCAGTTCTTC. The V call is TRBV11-2, the J call TRBJ2-1; possibly TRBD1 or TRBD2 for D (5 bases each). Germline V gene data show CDR1 as SGHAT and CDR2 as FQNNGV. Trimming pared 5 bases from V and 6 bases from J, leaving 20 bases between. This CDR3 is built from 16 residues.

CDR3 in amino acids: CASSLRDGVYEQYF. CDR3 nucleotides: TGTGCCAGCAGTCTCCGGGACGGGGTCTACGAGCAGTACTTC. The chain combines TRBV27 with TRBJ2-7, with D perhaps given as TRBD1 or TRBD2 (5 bases each). Trimming took off 5 bases at V and 3 bases at J, with 14 bases between the two ends. This CDR3 is built from 14 residues. Per the germline V gene, CDR1 is MNHEY and CDR2 is SMNVEV (reference sequence).

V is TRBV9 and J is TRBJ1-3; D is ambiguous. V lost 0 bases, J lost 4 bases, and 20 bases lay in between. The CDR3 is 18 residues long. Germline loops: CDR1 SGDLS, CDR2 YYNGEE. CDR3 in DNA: TGTGCCAGCAGCGTAGAGGCCCTTCCCCGGGCCGCAGGAAACACCATATATTTT. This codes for CASSVEALPRAAGNTIYF.

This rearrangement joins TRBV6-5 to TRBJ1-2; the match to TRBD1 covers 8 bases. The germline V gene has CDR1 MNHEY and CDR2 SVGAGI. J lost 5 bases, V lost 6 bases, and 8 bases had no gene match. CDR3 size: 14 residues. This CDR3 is CASSPQGVGYGYTF. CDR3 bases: TGTGCCAGCAGCCCACAGGGGGTAGGGTATGGCTACACCTTC.

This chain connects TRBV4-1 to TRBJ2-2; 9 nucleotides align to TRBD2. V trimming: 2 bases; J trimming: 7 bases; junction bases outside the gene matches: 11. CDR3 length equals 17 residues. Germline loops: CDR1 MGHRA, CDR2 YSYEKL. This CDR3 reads CASSQTGGGGAFGELFF. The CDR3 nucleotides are TGCGCCAGCAGCCAAACGGGTGGCGGGGGGGCCTTCGGGGAGCTGTTTTTT.

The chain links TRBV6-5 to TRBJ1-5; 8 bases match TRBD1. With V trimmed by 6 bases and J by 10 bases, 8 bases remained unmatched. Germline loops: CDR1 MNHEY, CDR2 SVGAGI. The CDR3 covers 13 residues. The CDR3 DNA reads TGTGCCAGCAGCCTCGGACAGGGCCAACCCCAGCATTTT. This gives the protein CASSLGQGQPQHF.

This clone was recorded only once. The CDR3 bases are TGTGCCAGCAGCTTGGGGACAGCCAACTACGAGCAGTACTTC. This codes for CASSLGTANYEQYF. This chain joins TRBV5-6 and TRBJ2-7; a possible D gene is TRBD1 (6 bases). This CDR3 is 14 amino acids long. The ends were cut back, 0 bases at V and 3 bases at J, with 10 bases in the middle. Germline CDR1 SGHDT, CDR2 YYEEEE.

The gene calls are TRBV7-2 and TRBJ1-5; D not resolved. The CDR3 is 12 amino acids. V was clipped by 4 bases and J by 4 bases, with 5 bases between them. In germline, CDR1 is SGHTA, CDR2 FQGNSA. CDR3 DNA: TGTGCCAGCAGCTCCTTGAATCAGCCCCAGCATTTT. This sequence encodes CASSSLNQPQHF. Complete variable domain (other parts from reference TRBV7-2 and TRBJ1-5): GAGVSQSPSNKVTEKGKDVELRCDPISGHTALYWYRQSLGQGLEFLIYFQGNSAPDKSGLPSDRFSAERTGGSVSTLTIQRTQQEDSAVYLCASSSLNQPQHFGDGTRLSIL.

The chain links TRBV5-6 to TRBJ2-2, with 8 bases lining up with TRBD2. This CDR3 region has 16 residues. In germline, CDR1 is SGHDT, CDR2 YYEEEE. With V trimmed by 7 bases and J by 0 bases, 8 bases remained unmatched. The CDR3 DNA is TGTGCCAGCTGCCCGTCGGGGGGGGCGAACACCGGGGAGCTGTTTTTT. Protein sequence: CASCPSGGANTGELFF.

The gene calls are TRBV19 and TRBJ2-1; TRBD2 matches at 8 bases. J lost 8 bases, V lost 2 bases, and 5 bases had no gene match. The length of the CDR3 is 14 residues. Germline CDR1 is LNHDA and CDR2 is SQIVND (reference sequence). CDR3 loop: CASSITLGRDEQFF. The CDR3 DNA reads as TGTGCCAGTAGTATAACTCTCGGGAGGGATGAGCAGTTCTTC. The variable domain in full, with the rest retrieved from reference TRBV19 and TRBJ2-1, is DGGITQSPKYLFRKEGQNVTLSCEQNLNHDAMYWYRQDPGQGLRLIYYSQIVNDFQKGDIAEGYSVSREKKESFPLTVTSAQKNPTAFYLCASSITLGRDEQFFGPGTRLTVL.

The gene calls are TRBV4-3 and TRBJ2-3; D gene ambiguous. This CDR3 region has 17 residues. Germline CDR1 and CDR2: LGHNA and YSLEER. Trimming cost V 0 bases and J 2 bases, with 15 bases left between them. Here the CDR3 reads CASSQDLGPLSTDTQYF. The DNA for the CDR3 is TGCGCCAGCAGCCAAGATCTGGGCCCTCTTTCCACAGATACGCAGTATTTT.

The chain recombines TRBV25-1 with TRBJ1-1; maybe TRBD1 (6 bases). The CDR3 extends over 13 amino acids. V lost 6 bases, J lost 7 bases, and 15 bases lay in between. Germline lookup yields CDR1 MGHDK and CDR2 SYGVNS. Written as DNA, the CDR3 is TGTGCCAGCAGCGCGGGACACGTGCTTGAAGCTTTCTTT. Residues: CASSAGHVLEAFF.

CDR3 amino acids: CAISEDRTHFYEQYF. The CDR3, as DNA: TGTGCCATCAGTGAGGACAGGACCCACTTCTACGAGCAGTACTTC. This chain joins TRBV10-3 and TRBJ2-7; D might be TRBD1 (6 bases). Trimming pared 2 bases from V and 3 bases from J, leaving 14 bases between. The length of the CDR3 is 15 residues. Germline CDR1 reads ENHRY; CDR2 reads SYGVKD.

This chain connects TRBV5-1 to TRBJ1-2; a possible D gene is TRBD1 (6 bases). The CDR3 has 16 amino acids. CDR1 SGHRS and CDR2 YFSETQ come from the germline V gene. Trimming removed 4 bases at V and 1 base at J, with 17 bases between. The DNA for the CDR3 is TGCGCCAGCAGCCTAGATGAGACAGGCCTTAACTATGGCTACACCTTC. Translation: CASSLDETGLNYGYTF.

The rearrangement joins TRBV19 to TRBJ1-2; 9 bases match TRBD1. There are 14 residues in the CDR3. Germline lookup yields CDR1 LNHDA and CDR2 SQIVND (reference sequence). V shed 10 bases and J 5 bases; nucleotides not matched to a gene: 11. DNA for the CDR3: TGTGCCACTTCACAGGGGGCGGCTTCTTATGGCTACACCTTC. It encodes CATSQGAASYGYTF.

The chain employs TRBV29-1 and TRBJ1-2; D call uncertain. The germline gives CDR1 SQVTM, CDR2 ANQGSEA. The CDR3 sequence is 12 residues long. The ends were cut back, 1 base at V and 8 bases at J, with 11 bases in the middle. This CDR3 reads CSVEGAGIGYTF. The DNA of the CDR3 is TGCAGCGTTGAAGGTGCGGGGATCGGCTACACCTTC.

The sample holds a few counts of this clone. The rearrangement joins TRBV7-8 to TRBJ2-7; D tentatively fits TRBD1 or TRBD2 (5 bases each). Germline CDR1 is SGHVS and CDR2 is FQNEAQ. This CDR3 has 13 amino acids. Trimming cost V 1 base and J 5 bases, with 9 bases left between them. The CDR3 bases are TGTGCCAGCAGCTTAGAGGTGGGGGACGAGCAGTACTTC. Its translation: CASSLEVGDEQYF.

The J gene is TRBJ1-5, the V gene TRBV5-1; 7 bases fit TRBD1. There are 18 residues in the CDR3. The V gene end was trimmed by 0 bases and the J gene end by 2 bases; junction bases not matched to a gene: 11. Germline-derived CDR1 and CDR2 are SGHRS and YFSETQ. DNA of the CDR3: TGCGCCAGCAGCTTGGTGAAGACAGGGATTATCTGCAATCAGCCCCAGCATTTT. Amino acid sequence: CASSLVKTGIICNQPQHF. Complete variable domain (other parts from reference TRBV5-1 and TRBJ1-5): KAGVTQTPRYLIKTRGQQVTLSCSPISGHRSVSWYQQTPGQGLQFLFEYFSETQRNKGNFPGRFSGRQFSNSRSEMNVSTLELGDSALYLCASSLVKTGIICNQPQHFGDGTRLSIL.

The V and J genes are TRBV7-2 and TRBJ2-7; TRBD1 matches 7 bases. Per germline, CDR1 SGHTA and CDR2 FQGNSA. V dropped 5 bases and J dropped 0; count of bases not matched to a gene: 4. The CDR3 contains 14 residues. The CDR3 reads CASSGTVSSYEQYF. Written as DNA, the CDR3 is TGTGCCAGCAGCGGGACAGTCAGCTCCTACGAGCAGTACTTC.

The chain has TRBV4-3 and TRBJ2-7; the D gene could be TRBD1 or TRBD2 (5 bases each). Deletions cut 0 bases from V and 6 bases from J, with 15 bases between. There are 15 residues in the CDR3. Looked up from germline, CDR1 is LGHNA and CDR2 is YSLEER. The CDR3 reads CASSQDRGPSREQYF. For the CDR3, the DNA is TGCGCCAGCAGCCAAGACCGGGGCCCCAGCCGCGAGCAGTACTTC.

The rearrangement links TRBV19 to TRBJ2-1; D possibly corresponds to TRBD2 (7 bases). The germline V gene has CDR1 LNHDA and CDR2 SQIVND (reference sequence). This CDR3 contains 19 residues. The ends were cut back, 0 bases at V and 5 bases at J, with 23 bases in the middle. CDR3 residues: CASSIDHPLGGANHNEQFF. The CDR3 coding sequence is TGTGCCAGTAGTATAGACCACCCCCTGGGGGGGGCCAACCACAATGAGCAGTTCTTC.

The CDR3 bases are TGTGCCAGCAGCTTAGGGGGACTTAACTATGGCTACACCTTC. The encoded protein is CASSLGGLNYGYTF. The chain couples TRBV5-4 to TRBJ1-2; tentative D call: TRBD1 (6 bases). The CDR3 sequence is 14 residues long. CDR1 is SGHNT, CDR2 YYREEE, per germline (reference sequence). V shed 2 bases and J shed 1 base, with 9 bases lying between them.

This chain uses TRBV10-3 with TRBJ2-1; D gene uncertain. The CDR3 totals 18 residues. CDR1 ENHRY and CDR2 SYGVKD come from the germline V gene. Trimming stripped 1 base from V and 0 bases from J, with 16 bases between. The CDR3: CAISEFPLSRSSYNEQFF. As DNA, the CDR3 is TGTGCCATCAGTGAGTTCCCCTTGAGCCGGAGCTCCTACAATGAGCAGTTCTTC.

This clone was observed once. The CDR3 DNA follows: TGCGCCAGCAGCCAAGTCTGGACAGGGGTCCAAGGTTTCGAGCAGTACTTC. It specifies CASSQVWTGVQGFEQYF. J is TRBJ2-7 and V is TRBV4-1; 9 bases match TRBD1. The CDR3 sequence is 17 residues long. The germline V gene encodes CDR1 MGHRA and CDR2 YSYEKL. The V gene end was trimmed by 1 base and the J gene end by 6 bases; junction bases not matched to a gene: 13.

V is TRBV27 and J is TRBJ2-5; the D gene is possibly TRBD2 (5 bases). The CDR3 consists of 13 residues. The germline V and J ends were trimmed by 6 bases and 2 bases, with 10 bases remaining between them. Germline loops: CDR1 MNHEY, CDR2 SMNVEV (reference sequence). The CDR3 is CASSPGSQETQYF. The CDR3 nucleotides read TGTGCCAGCAGCCCGGGATCTCAAGAGACCCAGTACTTC.

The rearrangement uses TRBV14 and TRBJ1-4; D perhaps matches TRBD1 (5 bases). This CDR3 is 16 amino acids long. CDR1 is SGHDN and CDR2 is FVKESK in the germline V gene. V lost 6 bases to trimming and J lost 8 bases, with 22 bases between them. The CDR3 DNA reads TGTGCCAGCAGTTCCGACCGGGGCCGAAGTTGCGAAAAACTGTTTTTT. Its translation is CASSSDRGRSCEKLFF.

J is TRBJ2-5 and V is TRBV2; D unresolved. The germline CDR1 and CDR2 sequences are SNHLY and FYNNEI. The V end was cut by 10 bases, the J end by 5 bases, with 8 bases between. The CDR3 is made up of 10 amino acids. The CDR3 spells CATPEETQYF. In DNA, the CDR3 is TGTGCCACCCCAGAGGAGACCCAGTACTTC.